Listed here are 10 T cell receptor beta chains from one sample, sequenced in a study of blood T cell repertoires in COVID-19. Measured with immunoSEQ multiplex PCR; TCRdb has only the in-frame clones, and not every one. The data show some 190,000 clones, over 75% seen once. The sample comprised PBMCs or T cells enriched from blood (not recorded which). These receptors were collected from a young man with acute COVID-19.

This chain connects TRBV3-1 (or the pseudogene TRBV3-2) to TRBJ2-3; possible D gene TRBD2, 6 bases. The V gene lost 1 base and the J gene lost 8 bases, with 13 bases spanning the gap. Per the germline V gene, CDR1 is LGHDT and CDR2 is YNNKEL (reference sequence). The CDR3 contains 14 residues. The CDR3 reads CASSQGRAHGTQYF. CDR3 sequence (DNA): TGTGCCAGCAGCCAAGGGAGGGCCCATGGTACGCAGTATTTT.

The J gene is TRBJ2-2, the V gene TRBV12-3 or TRBV12-4; D not certain. This CDR3 is built from 13 residues. The V gene lost 2 bases and the J gene lost 2 bases, with 3 bases spanning the gap. CDR3 loop: CASSLLNTGELFF. The CDR3 DNA is TGTGCCAGCAGTTTACTTAACACCGGGGAGCTGTTTTTT.

V is TRBV4-1 and J is TRBJ2-7, with D maybe TRBD1 (6 bases). The germline V gene has CDR1 MGHRA and CDR2 YSYEKL. Trimming stripped 1 base from V and 0 bases from J, with 10 bases between. The CDR3 has 15 residues. The CDR3 DNA sequence: TGCGCCAGCAGCCAAGGGCCCAGGGGCTCCTACGAGCAGTACTTC. Encoded protein: CASSQGPRGSYEQYF.

The V call is TRBV4-1, the J call TRBJ2-2; 7 bases map to TRBD1. The CDR3 extends over 15 amino acids. Trimming cost V 3 bases and J 4 bases; bases outside gene matches: 5. Germline-derived CDR1 and CDR2 are MGHRA and YSYEKL. The CDR3 region is CASSQLGDSTGELFF. The CDR3 coding sequence is TGCGCCAGCAGCCAGCTGGGGGACAGCACCGGGGAGCTGTTTTTT.

V and J are TRBV10-3 and TRBJ2-2; 14 positions match TRBD2. The CDR3 loop spans 21 amino acids. Germline V CDR1 and CDR2: ENHRY, SYGVKD. J was trimmed by 0 bases and V by 4 bases; bases with no gene match: 13. The CDR3: CAISVVDLRTSGGPNTGELFF. The CDR3 DNA is TGTGCCATCAGTGTCGTTGACCTCCGGACTAGCGGGGGGCCGAACACCGGGGAGCTGTTTTTT.

This chain links TRBV3-1 (or the pseudogene TRBV3-2) with TRBJ2-5; TRBD1 agrees at 8 bases. The CDR3 loop spans 14 amino acids. Unmatched junction bases numbered 3, after V lost 4 bases and J lost 2 bases. Germline lookup yields CDR1 LGHDT and CDR2 YNNKEL (reference sequence). CDR3 protein: CASSLTGGQETQYF. The CDR3 nucleotides read TGTGCCAGCAGCCTCACAGGGGGACAAGAGACCCAGTACTTC.

The chain links TRBV11-2 to TRBJ1-1, with TRBD1 identical over 7 bases. Trimming removed 4 bases from V and 7 bases from J; junction bases left unmatched: 6. Germline CDR1 is SGHAT and CDR2 is FQNNGV. The length of the CDR3 is 13 residues. This CDR3 reads CASSYTGADEAFF. CDR3 nucleotides: TGTGCCAGCAGCTATACAGGGGCCGATGAAGCTTTCTTT.

This clone was seen only a few times. The chain employs TRBV7-2 and TRBJ2-2, with no clear D. Trimming left V 1 base short and J 1 base short, with 10 bases between. The germline V gene encodes CDR1 SGHTA and CDR2 FQGNSA. The CDR3 length is 16 residues. The CDR3 region has the DNA TGTGCCAGCAGCTTAGTTGCAGGCTTGAACACCGGGGAGCTGTTTTTT. This gives the protein CASSLVAGLNTGELFF.

This clone came up once. V and J are TRBV9 and TRBJ1-1; tentatively, D is TRBD1 (6 bases). Germline-derived CDR1 and CDR2 are SGDLS and YYNGEE. Trimming took off 3 bases at V and 0 bases at J, with 18 bases between the two ends. The CDR3 is made up of 17 amino acids. CDR3 region: CASSEGTFGRLNTEAFF. As DNA, the CDR3 is TGTGCCAGCAGCGAAGGGACATTTGGAAGATTGAACACTGAAGCTTTCTTT.

The gene calls are TRBV9 and TRBJ1-4; no definite D call. V was trimmed by 2 bases and J by 8 bases, leaving 7 bases between them. CDR1 is SGDLS, CDR2 YYNGEE, per germline. The CDR3 runs to 12 residues. CDR3 amino acids: CASSVPGEKLFF. The CDR3 DNA reads as TGTGCCAGCAGCGTGCCGGGAGAAAAACTGTTTTTT.